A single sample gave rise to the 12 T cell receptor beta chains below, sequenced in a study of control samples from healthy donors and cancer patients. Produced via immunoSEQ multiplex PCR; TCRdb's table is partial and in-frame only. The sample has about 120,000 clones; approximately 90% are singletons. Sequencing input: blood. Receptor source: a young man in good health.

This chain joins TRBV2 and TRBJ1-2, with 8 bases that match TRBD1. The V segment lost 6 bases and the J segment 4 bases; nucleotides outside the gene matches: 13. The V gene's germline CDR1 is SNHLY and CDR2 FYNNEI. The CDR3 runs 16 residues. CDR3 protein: CASRTHRDRRPYGYTF. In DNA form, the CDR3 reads TGTGCCAGCAGGACCCACCGGGACAGGAGACCCTATGGCTACACCTTC.

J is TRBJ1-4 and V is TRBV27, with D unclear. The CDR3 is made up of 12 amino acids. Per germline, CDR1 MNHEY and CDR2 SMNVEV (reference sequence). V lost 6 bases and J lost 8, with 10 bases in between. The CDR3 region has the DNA TGTGCCAGCAGGAAGGGAGGCGAAAAACTGTTTTTT. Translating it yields CASRKGGEKLFF.

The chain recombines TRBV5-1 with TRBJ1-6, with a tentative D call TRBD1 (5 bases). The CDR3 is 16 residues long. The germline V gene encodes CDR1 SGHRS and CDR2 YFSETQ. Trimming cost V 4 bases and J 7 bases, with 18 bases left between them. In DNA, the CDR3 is TGCGCCAGCAGCCCCGAGGGACCTCGATGGAATTCACCCCTCCACTTT. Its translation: CASSPEGPRWNSPLHF. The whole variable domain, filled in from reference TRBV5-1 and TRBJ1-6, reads KAGVTQTPRYLIKTRGQQVTLSCSPISGHRSVSWYQQTPGQGLQFLFEYFSETQRNKGNFPGRFSGRQFSNSRSEMNVSTLELGDSALYLCASSPEGPRWNSPLHFGNGTRLTVT.

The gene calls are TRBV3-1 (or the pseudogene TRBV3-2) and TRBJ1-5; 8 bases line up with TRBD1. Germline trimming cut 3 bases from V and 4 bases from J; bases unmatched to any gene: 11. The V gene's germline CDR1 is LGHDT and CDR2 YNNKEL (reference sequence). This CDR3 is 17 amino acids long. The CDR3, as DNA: TGTGCCAGCAGCCAGAGCCCCGGGACAGGAGGGAATCAGCCCCAGCATTTT. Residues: CASSQSPGTGGNQPQHF.

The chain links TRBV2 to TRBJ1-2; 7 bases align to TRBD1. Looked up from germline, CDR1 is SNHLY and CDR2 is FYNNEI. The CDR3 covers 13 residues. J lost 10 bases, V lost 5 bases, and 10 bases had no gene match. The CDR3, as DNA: TGTGCCAGCAGTCCCTGGACAGGATTGGACTACACCTTC. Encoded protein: CASSPWTGLDYTF.

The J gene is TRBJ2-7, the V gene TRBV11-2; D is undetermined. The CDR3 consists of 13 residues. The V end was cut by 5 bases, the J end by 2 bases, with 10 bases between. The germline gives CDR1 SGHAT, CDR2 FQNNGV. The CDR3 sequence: CASSHGYPYEQYF. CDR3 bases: TGTGCCAGCAGCCACGGATACCCCTACGAGCAGTACTTC. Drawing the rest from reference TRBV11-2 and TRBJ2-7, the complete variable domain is EAGVAQSPRYKIIEKRQSVAFWCNPISGHATLYWYQQILGQGPKLLIQFQNNGVVDDSQLPKDRFSAERLKGVDSTLKIQPAKLEDSAVYLCASSHGYPYEQYFGPGTRLTVT.

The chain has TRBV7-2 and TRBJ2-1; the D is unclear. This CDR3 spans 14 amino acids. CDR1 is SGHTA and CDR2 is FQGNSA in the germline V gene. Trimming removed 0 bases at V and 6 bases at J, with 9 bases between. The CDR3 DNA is TGTGCCAGCAGCTTAGCCCTGTCCCTCAATGAGCAGTTCTTC. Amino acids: CASSLALSLNEQFF. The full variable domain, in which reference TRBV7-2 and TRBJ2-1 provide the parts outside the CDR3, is GAGVSQSPSNKVTEKGKDVELRCDPISGHTALYWYRQSLGQGLEFLIYFQGNSAPDKSGLPSDRFSAERTGGSVSTLTIQRTQQEDSAVYLCASSLALSLNEQFFGPGTRLTVL.

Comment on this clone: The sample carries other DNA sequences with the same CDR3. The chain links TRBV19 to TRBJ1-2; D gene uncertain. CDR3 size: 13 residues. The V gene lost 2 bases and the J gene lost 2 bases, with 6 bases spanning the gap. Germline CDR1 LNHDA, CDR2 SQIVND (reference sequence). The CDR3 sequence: CASSISGNYGYTF. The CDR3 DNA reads TGTGCCAGTAGTATATCAGGAAACTATGGCTACACCTTC.

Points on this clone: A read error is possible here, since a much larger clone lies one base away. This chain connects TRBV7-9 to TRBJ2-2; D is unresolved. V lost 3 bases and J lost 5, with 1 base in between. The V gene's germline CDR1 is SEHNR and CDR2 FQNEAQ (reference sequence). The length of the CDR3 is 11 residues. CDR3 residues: CASSFTGELFF. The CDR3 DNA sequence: TGTGCCAGCAGCTTTACCGGGGAGCTGTTTTTT.

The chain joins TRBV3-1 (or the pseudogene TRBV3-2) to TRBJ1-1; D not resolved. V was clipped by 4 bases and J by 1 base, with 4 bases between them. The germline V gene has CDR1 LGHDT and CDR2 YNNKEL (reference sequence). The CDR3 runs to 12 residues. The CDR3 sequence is CASSPGNTEAFF. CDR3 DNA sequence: TGTGCCAGCAGCCCAGGGAACACTGAAGCTTTCTTT.

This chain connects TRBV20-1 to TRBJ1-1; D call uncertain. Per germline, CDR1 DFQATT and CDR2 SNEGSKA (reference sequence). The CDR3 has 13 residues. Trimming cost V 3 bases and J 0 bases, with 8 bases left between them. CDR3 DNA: TGCAGTGCTAGTCCAGTTATGAACACTGAAGCTTTCTTT. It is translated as CSASPVMNTEAFF.

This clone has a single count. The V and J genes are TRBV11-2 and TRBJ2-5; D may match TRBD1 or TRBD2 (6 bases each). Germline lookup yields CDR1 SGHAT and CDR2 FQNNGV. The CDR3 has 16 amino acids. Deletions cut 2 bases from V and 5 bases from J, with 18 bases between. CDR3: CASSLRLQGGSETQYF. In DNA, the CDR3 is TGTGCCAGCAGCTTACGGTTACAGGGAGGCTCGGAGACCCAGTACTTC.